The clone carrying this T cell receptor beta chain has a count of ten or more. Its antigen remains unidentified. With 3 bases removed from V and 8 bases from J, the gap between germline ends came to 5 bases. Germline V gene sequence: CDR1 SEHNR, CDR2 FQNEAQ (reference sequence). The CDR3 consists of 11 residues. This sample is part of a study of T cells after yellow fever vaccination. General study results and limits: Secondary responses were weaker yet peaked faster, day 5 versus 15.

Template switching with 5'RACE generated the TCR cDNA and added a universal primer site and UMIs. From the 5' RACE reads, TCRdb called clonotypes with MiXCR, one entry per CDR3 protein. In the table there are about 370,000 distinct CDR3 sequences, under 14% of which are singletons. This sequence originates from a man aged 18 to 29 who received the YFV17D yellow fever vaccine. The sample consisted of PBMCs, taken on the day of the first yellow fever vaccination. This sequence joins TRBV7-9 and TRBJ2-4; D gene ambiguous. The CDR3 is CASSFTDIQYF. CDR3 in DNA: TGTGCCAGCAGCTTTACGGACATTCAGTACTTC.